These 4 T cell receptor beta chains originate from one sample sequenced in a study of blood T cell repertoires in COVID-19. Here immunoSEQ multiplex PCR was the method, and the copy in TCRdb shows in-frame clones only, minus some. The sample lists about 120,000 clones, approximately 80% seen once, with under 4.5% in the top ten. Sequencing was done on a sample of peripheral blood. The receptors here all came from a woman aged 45-59 years with acute or convalescent COVID-19.

This clone has only one observation. The chain combines TRBV11-2 with TRBJ2-5, with D tentatively TRBD1 (6 bases). Germline CDR1 is SGHAT and CDR2 is FQNNGV. The V gene lost 4 bases and the J gene lost 5 bases, with 11 bases spanning the gap. The CDR3 spans 13 residues. CDR3 residues: CASSSTGSETQYF. The CDR3 nucleotides read TGTGCCAGCAGCTCTACAGGGTCGGAGACCCAGTACTTC.

The chain couples TRBV30 to TRBJ2-7; no firm D call. The CDR3 runs 12 residues. Germline CDR1 GTSNPN, CDR2 SVGIG (reference sequence). V was cut by 5 bases and J by 4 bases, with 12 bases left in between. Here the CDR3 DNA reads TGTGCCTGGGATCCAACACGTTACGAGCAGTACTTC. Amino acid sequence: CAWDPTRYEQYF.

This rearrangement joins TRBV6-6 to TRBJ1-2, with a weak D call TRBD1 (6 bases). This CDR3 is built from 15 residues. In germline, CDR1 is MNHNY, CDR2 SVGAGI (reference sequence). V lost 4 bases, J lost 4 bases, and 16 bases lay in between. CDR3 DNA: TGTGCCAGCAGTTTATTAGGACAGTCCTTCTATGGCTACACCTTC. As protein: CASSLLGQSFYGYTF.

The chain joins TRBV14 to TRBJ1-3; 9 nucleotides agree with TRBD1. CDR3 size: 13 residues. In germline, CDR1 is SGHDN, CDR2 FVKESK. J was trimmed by 9 bases and V by 4 bases; bases with no gene match: 4. CDR3 in amino acids: CASSPTGGLTIYF. For the CDR3, the DNA is TGTGCCAGCAGCCCGACAGGGGGTCTCACCATATATTTT.